This TCR beta chain was profiled in a study of blood T cell repertoires in COVID-19. About the study: Italy, Spain and the United States were the sources of the convalescent and acute COVID-19 samples. PBMCs, B-cell-depleted T cells, or T cells were the source of the cDNA or gDNA that made up the material.

Germline CDR1 is MNHEY and CDR2 is SVGAGI. The CDR3 has 15 residues. V was pared by 6 bases and J by 9 bases, with 12 bases of the junction left unmatched. Here immunoSEQ multiplex PCR was the method, and the copy in TCRdb shows in-frame clones only, minus some. The sample lists around 140,000 clones; 80% to 85% were seen once. The sample consisted of peripheral blood. The sequence was obtained from a man between 60 and 75 years old with acute or convalescent COVID-19. This chain joins TRBV6-5 and TRBJ2-1; 9 nucleotides line up with TRBD2. The CDR3 is CASRTVIAGAAEQFF. In DNA, the CDR3 is TGTGCCAGCAGAACCGTGATAGCGGGAGCTGCTGAGCAGTTCTTC.